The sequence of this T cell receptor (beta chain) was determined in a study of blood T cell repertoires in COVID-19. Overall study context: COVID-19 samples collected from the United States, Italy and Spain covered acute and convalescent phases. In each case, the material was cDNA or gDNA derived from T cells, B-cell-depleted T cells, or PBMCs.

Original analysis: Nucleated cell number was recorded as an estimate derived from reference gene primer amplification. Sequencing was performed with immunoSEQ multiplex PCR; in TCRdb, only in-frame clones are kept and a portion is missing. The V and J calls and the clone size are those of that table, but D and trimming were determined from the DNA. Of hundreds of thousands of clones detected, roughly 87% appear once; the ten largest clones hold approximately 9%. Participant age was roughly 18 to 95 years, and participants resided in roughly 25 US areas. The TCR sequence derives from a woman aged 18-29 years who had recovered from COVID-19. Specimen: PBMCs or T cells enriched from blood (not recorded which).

CDR3 nucleotide sequence: TGTGCCAGCAGCTTGGCCGGGGACTCGAACTATGGCTACACCTTC. This sequence encodes CASSLAGDSNYGYTF. The genes are TRBV5-4 and TRBJ1-2; weak D call: TRBD1 (5 bases). The germline V gene has CDR1 SGHNT and CDR2 YYREEE (reference sequence). There are 15 residues in the CDR3. Trimming stripped 0 bases from V and 2 bases from J, with 11 bases between.